This entry concerns a single T cell receptor (beta chain). The TCRbeta library incorporated unique molecular identifiers. Each CDR3 protein is one row after TCRdb ran MiXCR on the PCR reads. The sample includes around 500,000 distinct CDR3 sequences, 9.5% to 15% of them seen just once. The data derive from a study of T-cell reconstitution after alpha-beta-depleted transplantation in children. Germline assignment: CDR1 LGHNA and CDR2 YSLEER. The CDR3 consists of 15 residues. Trimming removed 0 bases at V and 3 bases at J, with 11 bases between. V is TRBV4-3 and J is TRBJ1-2, with D unclear. The sequence derives from a human donor who donated a stem cell graft to a child with combined immunodeficiency. Sequencing was performed on PBMCs from the stem cell graft donor, taken from the stem cell graft. CDR3 region: CASSQDSQDHYGYTF. CDR3 DNA: TGCGCCAGCAGCCAAGATAGCCAGGACCACTATGGCTACACCTTC.